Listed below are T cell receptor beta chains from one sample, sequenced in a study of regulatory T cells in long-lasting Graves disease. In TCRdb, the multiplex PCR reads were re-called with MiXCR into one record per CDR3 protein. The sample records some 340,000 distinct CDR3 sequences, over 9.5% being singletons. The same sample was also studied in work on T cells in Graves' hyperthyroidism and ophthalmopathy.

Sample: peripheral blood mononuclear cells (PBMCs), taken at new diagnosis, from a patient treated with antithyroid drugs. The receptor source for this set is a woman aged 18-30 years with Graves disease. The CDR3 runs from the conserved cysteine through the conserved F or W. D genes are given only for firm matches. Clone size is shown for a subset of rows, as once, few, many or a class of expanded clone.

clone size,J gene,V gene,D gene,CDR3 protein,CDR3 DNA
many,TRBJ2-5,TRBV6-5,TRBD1,CASSYEGTAPEALYF,TGTGCCAGCAGTTATGAGGGGACAGCGCCTGAAGCACTGTACTTC
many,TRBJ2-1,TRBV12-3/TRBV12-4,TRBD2,CASSRTSGTYNEQFF,TGCGCCAGCAGCCGAACTAGCGGGACGTACAATGAGCAGTTCTTC
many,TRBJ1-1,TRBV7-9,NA,CASSFPTVDRWEAFF,TGTGCCAGCAGCTTCCCAACCGTGGACAGATGGGAAGCTTTCTTT
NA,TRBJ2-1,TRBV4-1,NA,CASSQDGSGSSLEQFF,TGCGCCAGCAGCCAAGATGGGAGCGGGTCAAGCCTGGAGCAGTTCTTC
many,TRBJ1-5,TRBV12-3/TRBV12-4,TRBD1,CASIRGTGFYSNQPQHF,TGTGCCAGCATACGTGGGACAGGATTTTATAGCAATCAGCCCCAGCATTTT
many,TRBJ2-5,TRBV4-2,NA,CASSQDNQETQYF,TGTGCCAGCAGCCAAGATAACCAAGAGACCCAGTACTTC
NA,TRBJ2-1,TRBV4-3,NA,CASSQGSRGPYNEQFF,TGCGCCAGCAGCCAAGGCTCGCGGGGGCCATACAATGAGCAGTTCTTC
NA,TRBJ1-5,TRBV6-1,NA,CASLGGRGRVLQPQHF,TGTGCCAGCCTGGGGGGGCGAGGTCGAGTTCTTCAGCCCCAGCATTTT
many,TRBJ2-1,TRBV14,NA,CASSQHPPEANNEQFF,TGTGCCAGCAGCCAACATCCCCCGGAAGCAAACAATGAGCAGTTCTTC
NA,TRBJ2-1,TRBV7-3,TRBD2,CASSLTASGGASEQFF,TGTGCCAGCAGCTTAACGGCTAGCGGGGGGGCCAGTGAGCAGTTCTTC
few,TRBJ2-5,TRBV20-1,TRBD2,CSARPSGRTQETQYF,TGCAGTGCTAGGCCTAGCGGGAGGACTCAAGAGACCCAGTACTTC